The clone carrying this TCR beta chain was seen at least ten times. Its antigen is still unknown. TCRdb processed the reads anew with MiXCR; each CDR3 protein has one entry. The repertoire has some 920,000 distinct CDR3 sequences, less than 40% of them found once; the top ten carry 11% to 15%. This entry comes from a study of T cell repertoires in cytomegalovirus infection. The source is a human donor in good health (CMV status not recorded). Some clones in this sample may be carry-over from other donors' samples. The sample here was cultured CD8+ T cells from PBMCs, taken from culture after CMV antigen stimulation.

The CDR3, as DNA: TGTGCCAGCAGCTTTGGGACAGACAGCTCCTATAATTCACCCCTCCACTTT. This gives the protein CASSFGTDSSYNSPLHF. The chain couples TRBV7-2 to TRBJ1-6, with 7 nucleotides matching TRBD1. CDR1 is SGHTA, CDR2 FQGNSA, per germline. J gave up 0 bases and V 3 bases, and 5 bases lay outside the gene matches. The CDR3 is 17 residues long.